The clone carrying this T cell receptor (beta chain) was detected only a few times. Its target is not known. In the PCR, 60 Vbeta and 13 Jbeta primers were used. Using immunoSEQ multiplex PCR, the repertoire was profiled, and TCRdb retains in-frame clones only, with some absent. The repertoire holds approximately 130,000 clones, with 60% to 80% as singletons. The sample is drawn from a study of cytomegalovirus exposure and HLA in healthy donors. Overall study results and limits: Most CMV-associated TCR beta chains were later found to appear HLA-restricted. Presence/absence comparisons presumed near-even sequencing depth among donors. As confirmed in vitro, a few CMV-associated chains were specific for CMV antigens. In a later analysis, HLA-associated beta chains showed higher expansion and lower generation probabilities than comparable chains.

V was trimmed by 4 bases and J by 11 bases, leaving 12 bases between them. From germline, CDR1 is MNHEY and CDR2 SVGAGI. This CDR3 comprises 12 residues. The sequence came from a man in his forties or fifties in good health and CMV-seronegative. The chain recombines TRBV6-5 with TRBJ2-1; D perhaps matches TRBD2 (5 bases). The sample taken for sequencing was PBMCs. The CDR3 sequence: CASSSPDLKQFF. CDR3 nucleotide sequence: TGTGCCAGCAGTTCCCCGGACTTAAAGCAGTTCTTC.